This T cell receptor beta chain came from a study of cytomegalovirus exposure and HLA in healthy donors. The CDR3 sequence is 15 residues long. Germline CDR1 LNHDA, CDR2 SQIVND (reference sequence). With 5 bases clipped from V and 2 bases from J, the junction kept 3 bases outside the gene matches. The primer mix had 60 Vbeta and 13 Jbeta primers. The assay was immunoSEQ multiplex PCR, and TCRdb's table has in-frame clones only and misses some. The sample has more than 140,000 clones; more than 65% are singletons. The chain carries TRBV19 and TRBJ1-5, with 10 bases matching TRBD1. The TCR was taken from a young man in good health and CMV-seropositive. The sample consisted of PBMCs. As DNA, the CDR3 is TGTGCCAGTAGTCGCGGGACAGGGGGCAATCAGCCCCAGCATTTT. Translated: CASSRGTGGNQPQHF.